Below are 32 T cell receptor beta chains sequenced from a single sample in a study of PD-1 blockade in classical Hodgkin lymphoma. The protocol was immunoSEQ multiplex PCR, while the TCRdb copy is restricted to in-frame clones and leaves out a portion. The sample lists nearly 7,000 clones; roughly 63% were seen once. Time point defined: cycle 4 day 1 (C4D1), after around six weeks of nivolumab. Relapse was seen in all patients after autologous stem cell transplantation, and brentuximab vedotin exposure was variable. CD8+ T cell isolation from thawed PBMCs was performed by magnetic negative selection. This sample comprised CD8+ T cells from blood, obtained before the fourth cycle of nivolumab. Every receptor here comes from a human donor with classical Hodgkin lymphoma.

The chain is built from TRBV5-1 and TRBJ1-1; D remains unclear. The CDR3 contains 15 residues. Germline CDR1 is SGHRS and CDR2 is YFSETQ. Trimming took off 7 bases at V and 5 bases at J, with 21 bases between the two ends. The CDR3 DNA follows: TGCGCCAGCGTTGGCCCCGGAGAGGCACTAACTGAAGCTTTCTTT. Translating gives CASVGPGEALTEAFF.

The rearrangement links TRBV6-1 to TRBJ2-7; D may correspond to TRBD1 or TRBD2 (5 bases each). With 1 base removed from V and 2 bases from J, the gap between germline ends came to 15 bases. The CDR3 sequence is 16 residues long. Germline-derived CDR1 and CDR2 are MNHNS and SASEGT. The CDR3 loop is CASSEGVGTATYEQYF. CDR3 coding DNA: TGTGCCAGCAGTGAAGGGGTGGGGACCGCTACCTACGAGCAGTACTTC.

This chain connects TRBV29-1 to TRBJ2-1; D gene uncertain. V dropped 1 base and J dropped 1 base, with 14 bases sitting between them. CDR3 length: 16 amino acids. CDR1 SQVTM and CDR2 ANQGSEA come from the germline V gene. The CDR3 nucleotides read TGCAGCGTTGAAGGCTCCTCTTGGGCGTCCTACAATGAGCAGTTCTTC. It yields the protein CSVEGSSWASYNEQFF.

The rearrangement uses TRBV4-1 and TRBJ1-1, with TRBD1 matching 8 bases. Per the germline V gene, CDR1 is MGHRA and CDR2 is YSYEKL. This CDR3 is 16 amino acids long. V lost 1 base to trimming and J lost 0 bases; unmatched junction nucleotides: 4. This chain's CDR3 is CASSQGTGWVNTEAFF. DNA for the CDR3: TGCGCCAGCAGCCAAGGGACAGGGTGGGTGAACACTGAAGCTTTCTTT.

A single count supports this clone. The V call is TRBV5-1, the J call TRBJ1-1, with D possibly TRBD1 on 5 matching bases. Germline CDR1 SGHRS, CDR2 YFSETQ. The length of the CDR3 is 13 residues. V gave up 4 bases and J gave up 6 bases, with 13 bases separating them. CDR3 bases: TGCGCCAGCAGCCAAACTCTGGGACCTGAAGCTTTCTTT. It specifies CASSQTLGPEAFF.

V gene TRBV27 combines with J gene TRBJ1-6; possible D gene TRBD1, 6 bases. The V gene's germline CDR1 is MNHEY and CDR2 SMNVEV (reference sequence). The CDR3 covers 15 residues. The V and J ends lost 3 bases and 5 bases respectively, with 11 bases between them. Written as DNA, the CDR3 is TGTGCCAGCAGTTTTAACGGGGGCCATAATTCACCCCTCCACTTT. This encodes CASSFNGGHNSPLHF.

The rearrangement joins TRBV7-9 to TRBJ2-3, with no clear D. Per germline, CDR1 SEHNR and CDR2 FQNEAQ (reference sequence). V was pared by 2 bases and J by 0 bases, with 9 bases between. This CDR3 has 15 residues. The CDR3 DNA follows: TGTGCCAGCAGCTTATACTTAGGAAGCACAGATACGCAGTATTTT. Amino acid sequence: CASSLYLGSTDTQYF.

The rearrangement uses TRBV28 and TRBJ2-1; D is possibly TRBD2 (7 bases). The germline V and J ends were trimmed by 7 bases and 2 bases, with 12 bases remaining between them. The CDR3 runs 14 residues. The germline V gene encodes CDR1 MDHEN and CDR2 SYDVKM. The CDR3 coding sequence is TGTGCCAGCAAGGGGGAGGGCCCCTACAATGAGCAGTTCTTC. Translating it yields CASKGEGPYNEQFF.

This clone was recorded a few times. This sequence joins TRBV11-2 and TRBJ2-7; 7 nucleotides line up with TRBD1. This CDR3 has 14 residues. With V trimmed by 1 base and J by 2 bases, 2 bases remained unmatched. In germline, CDR1 is SGHAT, CDR2 FQNNGV. DNA for the CDR3: TGTGCCAGCAGCTTAGGGACAGGACCCTACGAGCAGTACTTC. As protein: CASSLGTGPYEQYF.

This clone was recorded once. The rearrangement uses TRBV9 and TRBJ2-1; tentative D call: TRBD2 (6 bases). Germline V gene lookup returns CDR1 SGDLS and CDR2 YYNGEE. Trimming took 3 bases from V and 4 from J, leaving 14 bases between them. The CDR3 sequence is 15 residues long. This CDR3 is CASSATGTRYNEQFF. The CDR3 region has the DNA TGTGCCAGCAGCGCGACCGGGACTCGATACAATGAGCAGTTCTTC.

Notes on this clone: Other DNA sequences from this sample encode an identical CDR3 as well. The CDR3 sequence is CATSRDRTSYEQYF. DNA of the CDR3: TGTGCCACCAGCAGAGACAGGACCTCCTACGAGCAGTACTTC. The chain joins TRBV15 to TRBJ2-7; D is undetermined. CDR1 and CDR2 from the germline V gene are LNHNV and YYDKDF (reference sequence). Trimming cost V 0 bases and J 0 bases, with 6 bases left between them. The CDR3 length is 14 residues.

In this sample, this clone turned up a few times. DNA of the CDR3: TGTGCCAGCAGTCCCGGACTGTCCTACGAGCAGTACTTC. This gives the protein CASSPGLSYEQYF. V usage is TRBV28 and J usage is TRBJ2-7, with D possibly matching TRBD2 (5 bases). Germline CDR1 and CDR2: MDHEN and SYDVKM. Between the trimmed V and J ends, which lost 5 bases and 1 base, there was a span of 9 bases. The CDR3 has 13 residues.

The rearrangement links TRBV9 to TRBJ2-2, with 10 bases matching TRBD1. The CDR3 has 14 amino acids. V was pared by 4 bases and J by 6 bases, with 3 bases of the junction left unmatched. Germline V gene data show CDR1 as SGDLS and CDR2 as YYNGEE. The DNA for the CDR3 is TGTGCCAGCAGCTTAGGGACAGGGGCCGGGGAGCTGTTTTTT. Amino acids: CASSLGTGAGELFF. Together with reference TRBV9 and TRBJ2-2, the CDR3 gives the full variable domain: DSGVTQTPKHLITATGQRVTLRCSPRSGDLSVYWYQQSLDQGLQFLIQYYNGEERAKGNILERFSAQQFPDLHSELNLSSLELGDSALYFCASSLGTGAGELFFGEGSRLTVL.

In this sample, this clone is medium-sized. The V and J genes are TRBV30 and TRBJ1-4; tentative D call: TRBD1 (5 bases). Per the germline V gene, CDR1 is GTSNPN and CDR2 is SVGIG (reference sequence). CDR3 length equals 14 residues. V gave up 2 bases and J gave up 5 bases, with 12 bases separating them. The CDR3 sequence: CAWSPGTLNEKLFF. The CDR3 DNA follows: TGTGCCTGGAGTCCGGGGACGTTAAATGAAAAACTGTTTTTT.

The J gene is TRBJ2-7, the V gene TRBV6-5, with a tentative D call TRBD2 (6 bases). This CDR3 has 14 amino acids. CDR1 and CDR2 from the germline V gene are MNHEY and SVGAGI. V was pared by 0 bases and J by 2 bases, with 8 bases between. As DNA, the CDR3 is TGTGCCAGCAGTTACTCTGGAGGGCCCTACGAGCAGTACTTC. This codes for CASSYSGGPYEQYF.

This rearrangement joins TRBV7-8 to TRBJ2-1, with 14 bases that match TRBD2. Germline V gene sequence: CDR1 SGHVS, CDR2 FQNEAQ. This CDR3 is 16 amino acids long. The junction had 6 bases not matched to a gene; V was cut back by 4 bases and J by 7 bases. CDR3 region: CASSSTTSGRGNEQFF. As DNA, the CDR3 is TGTGCCAGCAGCTCGACGACTAGCGGGAGGGGTAATGAGCAGTTCTTC.

The chain links TRBV5-6 to TRBJ2-1; D is perhaps TRBD2 (6 bases). V lost 3 bases to trimming and J lost 7 bases, with 14 bases between them. This CDR3 comprises 14 residues. CDR1 and CDR2 from the germline V gene are SGHDT and YYEEEE. CDR3 DNA: TGTGCCAGCAGCTGGGGCGGGACCGGTAATGAGCAGTTCTTC. Protein sequence: CASSWGGTGNEQFF.

The CDR3 loop reads CASSVHSSGANVLTF. The DNA for the CDR3 is TGTGCCAGCAGTGTCCATAGCTCTGGGGCCAACGTCCTGACTTTC. The chain joins TRBV27 to TRBJ2-6; no definite D call. Between the trimmed V and J ends, which lost 5 bases and 0 bases, there was a span of 8 bases. CDR1 and CDR2 from the germline V gene are MNHEY and SMNVEV (reference sequence). The CDR3 runs 15 residues.

The chain couples TRBV6-1 to TRBJ2-7, with a possible D match to TRBD1 (5 bases). CDR1 MNHNS and CDR2 SASEGT come from the germline V gene. The CDR3 is 15 amino acids. V was clipped by 2 bases and J by 3 bases, with 14 bases between them. CDR3 in DNA: TGTGCCAGCAGTGAAATCTGGCAGGGTAACTACGAGCAGTACTTC. Protein sequence: CASSEIWQGNYEQYF.

The gene calls are TRBV4-1 and TRBJ2-7; 7 positions agree with TRBD2. With 1 base clipped from V and 4 bases from J, the junction kept 13 bases outside the gene matches. This CDR3 has 17 residues. Germline loops: CDR1 MGHRA, CDR2 YSYEKL. CDR3: CASSQAPNALAAYEQYF. In DNA, the CDR3 is TGCGCCAGCAGCCAAGCCCCAAACGCGCTAGCGGCTTACGAGCAGTACTTC.

The V call is TRBV2, the J call TRBJ1-2, with D hard to call. Trimming removed 2 bases at V and 0 bases at J, with 10 bases between. CDR3 length equals 15 residues. CDR1 and CDR2 from the germline V gene are SNHLY and FYNNEI. CDR3 bases: TGTGCCAGCAGTGAACCAAGGGATCCTAACTATGGCTACACCTTC. Protein product: CASSEPRDPNYGYTF. Full variable domain (outside the CDR3, taken from reference TRBV2 and TRBJ1-2): EPEVTQTPSHQVTQMGQEVILRCVPISNHLYFYWYRQILGQKVEFLVSFYNNEISEKSEIFDDQFSVERPDGSNFTLKIRSTKLEDSAMYFCASSEPRDPNYGYTFGSGTRLTVV.

Note on this clone: Relative to the germline gene, one junction end is altered; a read error may explain this. The chain employs TRBV7-7 and TRBJ2-1, with D unclear. The CDR3 is 15 residues long. Germline lookup yields CDR1 SSHAT and CDR2 FNYEAQ (reference sequence). In DNA form, the CDR3 reads TGTGCTAGCAGCTTATCGGTGAGCTCCTACAATGAGCAGTTCTTC. Translating gives CASSLSVSSYNEQFF.

The V and J genes are TRBV7-2 and TRBJ2-7, with 7 bases aligning to TRBD2. With 5 bases clipped from V and 0 bases from J, the junction kept 7 bases outside the gene matches. The V gene's germline CDR1 is SGHTA and CDR2 FQGNSA. The CDR3 covers 15 residues. CDR3 coding DNA: TGTGCCAGCAGCGTAAGCGGGACCCACTCCTACGAGCAGTACTTC. Translation gives CASSVSGTHSYEQYF.

V is TRBV5-6 and J is TRBJ1-1; tentative D call: TRBD1 (5 bases). This CDR3 is 15 amino acids long. Germline V lookup: CDR1 SGHDT, CDR2 YYEEEE. The germline V and J ends were trimmed by 0 bases and 1 base, with 10 bases remaining between them. The CDR3 here is CASSLVGEGNTEAFF. The DNA of the CDR3 is TGTGCCAGCAGCTTGGTGGGGGAGGGGAACACTGAAGCTTTCTTT.

A note on this clone: Germline is not matched at one junction end, which may reflect a read error. The rearrangement uses TRBV5-3 and TRBJ1-1; D gene uncertain. TRBV5-3 is reported as an ORF; its role is uncertain. CDR3 size: 14 residues. The CDR3 DNA sequence: TGTGCCAGCAGCTTTAATGGTGAGGACACTGAAGCTTTCTTT. This codes for CASSFNGEDTEAFF.

The rearrangement joins TRBV27 to TRBJ1-1; D is perhaps TRBD1 (5 bases). The CDR3 runs 16 residues. CDR1 is MNHEY and CDR2 is SMNVEV in the germline V gene (reference sequence). V was cut by 5 bases and J by 1 base, with 17 bases left in between. The CDR3 DNA reads as TGTGCCAGCAGTGGTAGGGGCGGGGGGGGGAACACTGAAGCTTTCTTT. Residues: CASSGRGGGGNTEAFF.

Within the sample, this clone is medium-sized (0.01 to 0.1%). This chain joins TRBV27 and TRBJ2-7, with 7 bases aligning to TRBD2. The CDR3 spans 13 residues. Trimming at V came to 3 bases and at J to 7 bases, leaving 6 bases not matched to a gene. CDR1 and CDR2 from the germline V gene are MNHEY and SMNVEV (reference sequence). CDR3 DNA: TGTGCCAGCAGTTTTCTAGGGAGGGCTGAGCAGTACTTC. This sequence encodes CASSFLGRAEQYF.

This clone was picked up a small number of times. V and J are TRBV5-5 and TRBJ2-2; D is possibly TRBD1 (5 bases). The V gene lost 0 bases and the J gene lost 10 bases, with 10 bases spanning the gap. The CDR3 covers 13 residues. Germline V CDR1 and CDR2: SGHKS, YYEKEE (reference sequence). The CDR3 loop reads CASSLVGDLELFF. DNA for the CDR3: TGTGCCAGCAGCTTGGTAGGGGATTTGGAGCTGTTTTTT.

V and J are TRBV11-2 and TRBJ2-5; no firm D call. CDR1 and CDR2 from the germline V gene are SGHAT and FQNNGV. This CDR3 comprises 15 residues. V lost 5 bases and J 2 bases, leaving 15 bases between the germline ends. CDR3 protein: CASSADPSSQETQYF. The CDR3 DNA reads as TGTGCCAGCAGCGCCGACCCCAGCTCACAAGAGACCCAGTACTTC.

The chain joins TRBV5-8 to TRBJ2-1; no clear D. The germline V and J ends were trimmed by 4 bases and 4 bases, with 6 bases remaining between them. The CDR3 contains 12 residues. Germline V gene sequence: CDR1 SGHTS, CDR2 YDEGEE. CDR3 sequence reads: CASSPGYNEQFF. The CDR3 DNA reads as TGTGCCAGCAGCCCCGGGTACAATGAGCAGTTCTTC.

This chain joins TRBV9 and TRBJ2-5; D is perhaps TRBD1 (5 bases). Germline CDR1 reads SGDLS; CDR2 reads YYNGEE. CDR3 length equals 13 residues. Trimming took off 0 bases at V and 3 bases at J, with 6 bases between the two ends. CDR3 protein: CASSVGREETQYF. The DNA of the CDR3 is TGTGCCAGCAGCGTAGGCAGGGAAGAGACCCAGTACTTC.

On this clone: This sample also contains other DNA sequences that code for the same CDR3. The CDR3 bases are TGCAGCGCTGGGACAGGGGGTCAGCCCCAGCATTTT. Its translation: CSAGTGGQPQHF. The gene calls are TRBV29-1 and TRBJ1-5; 11 bases align to TRBD1. V trimming: 7 bases; J trimming: 6 bases; junction bases outside the gene matches: 2. CDR1 SQVTM and CDR2 ANQGSEA come from the germline V gene. CDR3 size: 12 residues.